There are a few counts of the clone carrying this T cell receptor (beta chain). This sample was included in a study of blood T cell repertoires in COVID-19. The table came from immunoSEQ multiplex PCR; TCRdb's copy has only in-frame clones and leaves some out. The table lists about 110,000 clones, 71% of them singletons, with approximately 0.87% in the top ten. The germline V gene has CDR1 MGHRA and CDR2 YSYEKL. The CDR3 is made up of 14 amino acids. Trimming removed 2 bases from V and 7 bases from J, with 14 bases in between. The J gene is TRBJ1-2, the V gene TRBV4-1; TRBD1 might be the D (6 bases). This sequence was found in a human donor with acute or convalescent COVID-19. The donor label of this sample is uncertain. Sequenced: peripheral blood. The CDR3 region has the DNA TGCGCCAGCAGCCAAAACAGGGTTCCCTTTGGCTACACCTTC. Translated, it gives CASSQNRVPFGYTF.